One and the same sample provided the 11 T cell receptor beta chains below, sequenced in a study of PD-1 blockade in mismatch repair-deficient tumors. The method was immunoSEQ multiplex PCR; TCRdb's version includes in-frame clones alone and lacks a portion of them. This table holds roughly 80,000 clones, roughly 80% found once. The sequences come from peripheral blood, collected 12 weeks after starting pembrolizumab. The receptor set was obtained from an adult with mismatch repair-deficient cancer.

DNA of the CDR3: TGTGCCAGCAGCGCCCCGGAGGGAGGAGAGACCCAGTACTTC. Translating it yields CASSAPEGGETQYF. The chain joins TRBV5-5 to TRBJ2-5; a possible D gene is TRBD2 (6 bases). Germline lookup yields CDR1 SGHKS and CDR2 YYEKEE (reference sequence). V was cut by 4 bases and J by 4 bases, with 14 bases left in between. The CDR3 loop spans 14 amino acids.

In this sample, this clone turned up once. This chain links TRBV25-1 with TRBJ1-3; D is possibly TRBD1 (5 bases). V was cut by 4 bases and J by 0 bases, with 10 bases left in between. CDR3 length: 15 amino acids. Germline CDR1 and CDR2: MGHDK and SYGVNS. The CDR3 here is CASSGQGYSGNTIYF. CDR3 coding DNA: TGTGCCAGCAGTGGCCAGGGATACTCTGGAAACACCATATATTTT.

About this clone itself: The junction differs from germline at one of its ends, possibly a read error. The rearrangement uses TRBV9 and TRBJ2-3; unclear D gene. CDR1 and CDR2 from the germline V gene are SGDLS and YYNGEE. This CDR3 is 12 amino acids long. The CDR3 coding sequence is TGTGCCAGCAGCTCCCTTGGGCCGTACGTAGTCTTT. Translating gives CASSSLGPYVVF.

The CDR3 bases are TGTGCCAGCAGCTTACCATTCGGCGGATTAAGTAACTATGGCTACACCTTC. Translated, it gives CASSLPFGGLSNYGYTF. V is TRBV7-2 and J is TRBJ1-2; no definite D call. The CDR3 has 17 amino acids. Germline lookup yields CDR1 SGHTA and CDR2 FQGNSA. V was clipped by 2 bases and J by 1 base, with 17 bases between them.

The genes are TRBV6-6 and TRBJ1-2; D unresolved. The CDR3 sequence is 11 residues long. V was shortened by 4 bases and J by 7 bases, with 7 bases between the two germline ends. Germline lookup yields CDR1 MNHNY and CDR2 SVGAGI (reference sequence). CDR3 in DNA: TGTGCCAGCAGTTGGACGGGTGGCTACACCTTC. It yields the protein CASSWTGGYTF.

The genes are TRBV30 and TRBJ2-2; weak D call: TRBD1 (5 bases). Germline loops: CDR1 GTSNPN, CDR2 SVGIG (reference sequence). The length of the CDR3 is 13 residues. Trimming removed 0 bases at V and 5 bases at J, with 7 bases between. The CDR3 DNA follows: TGTGCCTGGAGTGTAGGGGATACCGGGGAGCTGTTTTTT. Its translation is CAWSVGDTGELFF.

This sequence joins TRBV15 and TRBJ2-1; tentatively, D is TRBD2 (6 bases). This CDR3 comprises 16 residues. Germline CDR1 reads LNHNV; CDR2 reads YYDKDF (reference sequence). The V gene lost 1 base and the J gene lost 9 bases, with 19 bases spanning the gap. CDR3 bases: TGTGCCACCAGCAGAGTTCGGCGGGACCCTCCCCCTGAGCAGTTCTTC. This encodes CATSRVRRDPPPEQFF.

The CDR3 bases are TGCGCCAGCAGCGATAGCCACCCCGGGACAGATGAAGCTTTCTTT. Encoded protein: CASSDSHPGTDEAFF. The rearrangement joins TRBV5-1 to TRBJ1-1, with 7 bases identical to TRBD1. The ends lost 4 bases at V and 7 bases at J; junction bases unmatched: 13. CDR1 and CDR2 (germline): SGHRS, YFSETQ. The CDR3 sequence is 15 residues long.

The chain uses TRBV4-1 and TRBJ2-3; 14 bases are shared with TRBD2. Looked up from germline, CDR1 is MGHRA and CDR2 is YSYEKL. The CDR3 contains 18 residues. Trimming cost V 2 bases and J 4 bases; bases outside gene matches: 8. CDR3 DNA sequence: TGCGCCAGCAGCCAACCGGGACTAGCGGGAGTCGAAGCAGATACGCAGTATTTT. Translation gives CASSQPGLAGVEADTQYF.

The J gene is TRBJ2-7, the V gene TRBV14; TRBD2 is a possible D gene (5 bases). The CDR3 length is 15 residues. The germline V gene has CDR1 SGHDN and CDR2 FVKESK. V lost 0 bases and J 4 bases, leaving 13 bases between the germline ends. The CDR3 nucleotides read TGTGCCAGCAGCCAAGAACCGGGGATGGGATACGAGCAGTACTTC. Translation gives CASSQEPGMGYEQYF.

The chain combines TRBV5-6 with TRBJ1-5; unclear D gene. Germline V gives CDR1 SGHDT, CDR2 YYEEEE. The V and J ends lost 2 bases and 3 bases respectively, with 12 bases between them. The CDR3 runs 15 residues. CDR3 protein: CASSFGGPNNQPQHF. CDR3 coding DNA: TGTGCCAGCAGCTTCGGTGGGCCGAACAATCAGCCCCAGCATTTT.